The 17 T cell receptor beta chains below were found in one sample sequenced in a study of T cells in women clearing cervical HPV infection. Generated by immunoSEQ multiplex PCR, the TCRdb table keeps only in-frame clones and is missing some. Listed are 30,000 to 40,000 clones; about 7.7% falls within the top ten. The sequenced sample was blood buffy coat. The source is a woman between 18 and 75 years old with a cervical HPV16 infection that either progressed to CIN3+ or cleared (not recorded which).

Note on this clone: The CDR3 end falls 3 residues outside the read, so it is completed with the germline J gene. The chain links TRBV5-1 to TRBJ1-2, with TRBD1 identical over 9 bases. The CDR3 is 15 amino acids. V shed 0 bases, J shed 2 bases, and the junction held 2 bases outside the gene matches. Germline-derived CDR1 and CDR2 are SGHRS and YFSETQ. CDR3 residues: CASSLDGQGNYGYTF. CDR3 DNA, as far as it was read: TGCGCCAGCAGCTTGGACGGACAGGGGAACTATGGC.

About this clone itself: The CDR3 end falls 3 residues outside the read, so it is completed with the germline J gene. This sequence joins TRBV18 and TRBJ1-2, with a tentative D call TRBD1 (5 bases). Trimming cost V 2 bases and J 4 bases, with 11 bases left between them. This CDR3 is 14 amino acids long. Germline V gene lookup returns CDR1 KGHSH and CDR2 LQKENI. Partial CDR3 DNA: TGTGCCAGCTCACCAGGGCAGGGCCTCTATGGC. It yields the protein CASSPGQGLYG. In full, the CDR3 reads CASSPGQGLYGYTF.

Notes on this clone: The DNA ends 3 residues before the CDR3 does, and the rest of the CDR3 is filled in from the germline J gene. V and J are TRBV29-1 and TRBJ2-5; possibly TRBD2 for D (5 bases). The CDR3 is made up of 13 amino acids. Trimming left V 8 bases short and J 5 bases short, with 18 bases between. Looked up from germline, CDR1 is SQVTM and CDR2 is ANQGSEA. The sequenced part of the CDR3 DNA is TGCAGCACCACCGGGTCAGGCGGGGAGACC. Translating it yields CSTTGSGGET. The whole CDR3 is CSTTGSGGETQYF.

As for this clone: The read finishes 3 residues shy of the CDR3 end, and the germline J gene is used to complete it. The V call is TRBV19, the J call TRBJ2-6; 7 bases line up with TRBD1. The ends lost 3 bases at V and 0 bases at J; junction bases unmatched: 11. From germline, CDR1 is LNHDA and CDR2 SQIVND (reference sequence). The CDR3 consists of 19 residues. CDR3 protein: CASSIGVKRGHSGANVLTF. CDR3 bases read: TGTGCCAGTAGTATCGGGGTTAAGAGGGGGCACTCTGGGGCCAACGTC.

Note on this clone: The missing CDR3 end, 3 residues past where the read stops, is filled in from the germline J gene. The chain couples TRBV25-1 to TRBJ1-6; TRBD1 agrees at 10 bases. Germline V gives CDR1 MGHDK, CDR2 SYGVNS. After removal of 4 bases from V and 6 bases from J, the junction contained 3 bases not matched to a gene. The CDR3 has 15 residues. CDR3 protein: CASSGRTGGNSPLHF. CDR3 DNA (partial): TGTGCCAGCAGTGGCCGGACAGGGGGTAATTCACCC.

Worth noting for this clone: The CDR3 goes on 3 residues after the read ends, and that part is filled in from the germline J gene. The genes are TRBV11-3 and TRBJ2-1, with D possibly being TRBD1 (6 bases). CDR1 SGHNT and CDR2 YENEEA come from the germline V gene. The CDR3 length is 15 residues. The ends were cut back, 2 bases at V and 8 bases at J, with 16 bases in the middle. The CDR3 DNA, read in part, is TGTGCCAGCAGCTTAAAGTTTGGGGGCAAGGATGAG. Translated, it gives CASSLKFGGKDE. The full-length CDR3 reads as CASSLKFGGKDEQFF.

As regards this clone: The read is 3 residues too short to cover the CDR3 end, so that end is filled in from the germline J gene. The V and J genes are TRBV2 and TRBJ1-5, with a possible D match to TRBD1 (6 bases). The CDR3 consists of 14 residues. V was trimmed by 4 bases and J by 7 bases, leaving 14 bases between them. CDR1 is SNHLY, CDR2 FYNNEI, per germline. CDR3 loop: CASSGENRDQPQHF. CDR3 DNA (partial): TGTGCCAGCAGTGGAGAAAACAGGGACCAGCCC.

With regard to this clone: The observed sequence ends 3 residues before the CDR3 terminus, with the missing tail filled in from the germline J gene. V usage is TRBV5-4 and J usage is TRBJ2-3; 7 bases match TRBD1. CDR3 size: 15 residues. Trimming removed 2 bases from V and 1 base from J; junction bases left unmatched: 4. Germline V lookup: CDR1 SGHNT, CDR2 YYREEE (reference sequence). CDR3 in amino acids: CASSFYRGGTDTQYF. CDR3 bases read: TGTGCCAGCAGCTTCTACAGGGGAGGCACAGATACG.

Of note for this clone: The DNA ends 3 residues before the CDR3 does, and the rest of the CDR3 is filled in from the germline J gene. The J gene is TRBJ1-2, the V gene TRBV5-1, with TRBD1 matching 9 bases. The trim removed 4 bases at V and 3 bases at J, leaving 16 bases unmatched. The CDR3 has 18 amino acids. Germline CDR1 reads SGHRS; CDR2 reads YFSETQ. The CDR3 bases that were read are TGCGCCAGCAGCCCGAGGGACGGGACAGGGAATTTGGACTATGGC. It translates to CASSPRDGTGNLDYG. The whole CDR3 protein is CASSPRDGTGNLDYGYTF.

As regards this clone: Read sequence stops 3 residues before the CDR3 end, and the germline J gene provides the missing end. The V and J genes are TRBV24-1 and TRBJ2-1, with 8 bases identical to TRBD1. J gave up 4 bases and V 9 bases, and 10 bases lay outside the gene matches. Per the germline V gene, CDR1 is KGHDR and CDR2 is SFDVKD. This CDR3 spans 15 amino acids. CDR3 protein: CATADRGRAYNEQFF. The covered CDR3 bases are TGTGCCACCGCAGACAGGGGAAGAGCTTACAATGAG.

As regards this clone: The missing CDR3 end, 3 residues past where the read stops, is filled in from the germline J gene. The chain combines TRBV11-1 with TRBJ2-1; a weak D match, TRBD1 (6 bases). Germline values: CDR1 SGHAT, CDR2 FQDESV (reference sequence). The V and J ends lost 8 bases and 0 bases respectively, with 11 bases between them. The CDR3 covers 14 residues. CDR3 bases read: TGTGCCAGCGCAACAGGGAGCTCCTACAATGAG. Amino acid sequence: CASATGSSYNE. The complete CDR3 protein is CASATGSSYNEQFF.

CDR3 DNA (partial): TGTGCCAGCAGCTTAGGGTCTAGCGGGGCGGGAGGGACC. This codes for CASSLGSSGAGGT. The full CDR3 is CASSLGSSGAGGTQYF. The rearrangement uses TRBV7-8 and TRBJ2-5; the match to TRBD2 covers 9 bases. The read finishes 3 residues shy of the CDR3 end, and the germline J gene is used to complete it. V was clipped by 1 base and J by 7 bases; unmatched bases: 10. Germline V gene data show CDR1 as SGHVS and CDR2 as FQNEAQ. The CDR3 runs to 16 residues.

The covered CDR3 bases are TGCAGTGCTAGCGGGGGGGGGAGCACAGATACG. This codes for CSASGGGSTDT. The full CDR3 reads CSASGGGSTDTQYF. This chain links TRBV20-1 with TRBJ2-3; 8 bases agree with TRBD2. The read ends 3 residues shy of where the CDR3 ends; the end is completed using the germline J gene. V lost 3 bases, J lost 0 bases, and 2 bases stayed unmatched. The CDR3 is made up of 14 amino acids. The V gene's germline CDR1 is DFQATT and CDR2 SNEGSKA (reference sequence).

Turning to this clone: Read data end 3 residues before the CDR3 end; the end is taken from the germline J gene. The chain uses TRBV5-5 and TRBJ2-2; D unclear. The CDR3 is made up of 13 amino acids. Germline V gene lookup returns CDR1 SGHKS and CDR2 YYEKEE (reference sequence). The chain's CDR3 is CASSLGANSPLFF. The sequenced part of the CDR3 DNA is TGTGCCAGCAGCTTGGGTGCTAATTCACCG.

CDR3 DNA, as far as it was read: TGTGCCAGCAGTGAAGGCAAAGGGGGCGAAAAA. Translated: CASSEGKGGEK. The entire CDR3 sequence reads CASSEGKGGEKLFF. This rearrangement joins TRBV6-1 to TRBJ1-4; the match to TRBD1 covers 7 bases. From the germline J gene comes the end of the CDR3, since the read stops 3 residues before it. Germline V lookup: CDR1 MNHNS, CDR2 SASEGT. The CDR3 is made up of 14 amino acids. With 1 base clipped from V and 8 bases from J, the junction kept 4 bases outside the gene matches.

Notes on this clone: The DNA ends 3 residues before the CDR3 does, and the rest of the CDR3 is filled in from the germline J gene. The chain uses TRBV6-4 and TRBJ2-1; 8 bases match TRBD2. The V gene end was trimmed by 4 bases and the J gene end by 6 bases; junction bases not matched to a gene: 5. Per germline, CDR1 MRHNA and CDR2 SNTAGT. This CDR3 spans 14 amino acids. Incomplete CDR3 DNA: TGTGCCAGCAGTGTTAGCGGGGAGGTCAATGAG. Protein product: CASSVSGEVNE. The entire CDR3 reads CASSVSGEVNEQFF.

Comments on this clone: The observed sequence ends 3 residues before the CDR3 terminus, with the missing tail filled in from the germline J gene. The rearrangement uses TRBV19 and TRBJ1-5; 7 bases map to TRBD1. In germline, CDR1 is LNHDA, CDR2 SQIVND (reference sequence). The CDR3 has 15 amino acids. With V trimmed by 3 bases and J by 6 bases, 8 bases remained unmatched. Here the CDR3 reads CASSISDRSVQPQHF. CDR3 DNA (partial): TGTGCCAGTAGTATTTCGGACAGGTCTGTTCAGCCC.